This T cell receptor beta chain appears in the sequencing data of a study of shared clonotypes between healthy human individuals. The table came from immunoSEQ multiplex PCR; TCRdb's copy has only in-frame clones and leaves some out. The data show some 1,400,000 clones, roughly 96% seen once. This CDR3 is 15 amino acids long. Study findings and constraints: Depth was large, yet rarefaction showed that sorted-subset sequencing was incomplete. The researchers took only blood, and tissue repertoires probably look different.

This clone appeared a single time. Its matching antigen is unknown. Sequencing used naive CD4+ T cells sorted from blood. As to subset: CD45RA+ positively selected. V usage is TRBV21-1 and J usage is TRBJ2-7; the DNA was not compared with TRBD1, the D call given in the table. TRBV21-1 is a recognized pseudogene. This clonotype was obtained from a man aged 30 to 45 in good health. Here the CDR3 DNA reads TGTGCCAGCAGCAAACGGGACAAGAGCTCCTACGAGCAGTACTTC. Protein: CASSKRDKSSYEQYF.